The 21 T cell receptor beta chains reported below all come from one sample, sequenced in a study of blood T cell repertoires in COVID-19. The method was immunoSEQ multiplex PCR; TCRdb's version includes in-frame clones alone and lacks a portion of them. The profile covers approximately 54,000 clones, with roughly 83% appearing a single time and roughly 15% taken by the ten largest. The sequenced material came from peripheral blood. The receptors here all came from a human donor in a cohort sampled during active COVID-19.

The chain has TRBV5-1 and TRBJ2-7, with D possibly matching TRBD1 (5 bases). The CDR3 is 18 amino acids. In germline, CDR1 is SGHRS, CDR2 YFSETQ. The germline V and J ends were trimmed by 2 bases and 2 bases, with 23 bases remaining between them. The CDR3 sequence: CASSFMLVQGIRTYEQYF. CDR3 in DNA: TGCGCCAGCAGCTTTATGTTGGTTCAGGGTATTAGGACCTACGAGCAGTACTTC.

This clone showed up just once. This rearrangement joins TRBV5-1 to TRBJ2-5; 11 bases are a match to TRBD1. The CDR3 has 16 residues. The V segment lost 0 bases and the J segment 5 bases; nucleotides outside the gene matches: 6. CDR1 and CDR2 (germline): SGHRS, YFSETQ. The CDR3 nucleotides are TGCGCCAGCAGCTTGGGGAGGACAGGGGGCAGGGAGACCCAGTACTTC. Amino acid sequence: CASSLGRTGGRETQYF.

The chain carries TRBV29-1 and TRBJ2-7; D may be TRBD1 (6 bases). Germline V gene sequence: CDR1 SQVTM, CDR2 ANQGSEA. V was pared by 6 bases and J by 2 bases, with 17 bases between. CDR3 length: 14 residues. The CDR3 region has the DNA TGCAGCGTAACCGACAGGAGCCCTACCTACGAGCAGTACTTC. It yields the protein CSVTDRSPTYEQYF.

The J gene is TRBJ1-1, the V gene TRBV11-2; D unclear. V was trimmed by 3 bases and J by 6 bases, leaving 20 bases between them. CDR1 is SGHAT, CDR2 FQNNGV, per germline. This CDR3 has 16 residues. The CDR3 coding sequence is TGTGCCAGCAGCTTTCTCCGGGAAGGAAGGACGGCTGAAGCTTTCTTT. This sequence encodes CASSFLREGRTAEAFF. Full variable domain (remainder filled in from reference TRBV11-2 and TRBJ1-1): EAGVAQSPRYKIIEKRQSVAFWCNPISGHATLYWYQQILGQGPKLLIQFQNNGVVDDSQLPKDRFSAERLKGVDSTLKIQPAKLEDSAVYLCASSFLREGRTAEAFFGQGTRLTVV.

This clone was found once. The CDR3 loop is CASSEGMAGDEKLFF. The CDR3 bases are TGTGCCAGCAGTGAAGGGATGGCGGGGGACGAAAAACTGTTTTTT. The chain recombines TRBV6-1 with TRBJ1-4; D perhaps matches TRBD1 (5 bases). Trimming took 1 base from V and 8 from J, leaving 14 bases between them. The CDR3 has 15 amino acids. In germline, CDR1 is MNHNS, CDR2 SASEGT.

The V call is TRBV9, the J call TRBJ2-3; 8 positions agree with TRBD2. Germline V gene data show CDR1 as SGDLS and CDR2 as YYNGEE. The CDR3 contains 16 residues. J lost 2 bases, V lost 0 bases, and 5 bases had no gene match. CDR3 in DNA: TGTGCCAGCAGCGTAGCTGAACTAGCGGCCACAGATACGCAGTATTTT. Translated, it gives CASSVAELAATDTQYF.

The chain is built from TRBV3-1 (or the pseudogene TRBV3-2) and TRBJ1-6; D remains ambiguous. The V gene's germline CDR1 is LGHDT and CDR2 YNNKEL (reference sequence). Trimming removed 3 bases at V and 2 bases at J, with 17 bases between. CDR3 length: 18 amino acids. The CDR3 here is CASSQGRRGKTYNSPLHF. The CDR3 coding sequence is TGTGCCAGCAGCCAGGGTAGACGAGGGAAGACCTATAATTCACCCCTCCACTTT.

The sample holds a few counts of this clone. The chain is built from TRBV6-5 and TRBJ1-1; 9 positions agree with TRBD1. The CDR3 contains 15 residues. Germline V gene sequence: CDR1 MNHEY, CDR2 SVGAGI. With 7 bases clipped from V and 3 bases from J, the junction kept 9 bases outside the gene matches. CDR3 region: CASIDTGGFYTEAFF. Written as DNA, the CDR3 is TGTGCCAGCATCGACACAGGGGGCTTTTACACTGAAGCTTTCTTT.

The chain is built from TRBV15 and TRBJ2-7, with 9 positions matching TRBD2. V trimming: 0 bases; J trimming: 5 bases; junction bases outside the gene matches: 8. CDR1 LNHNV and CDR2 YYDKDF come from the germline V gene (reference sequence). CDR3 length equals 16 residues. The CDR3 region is CATSRDWVAGVNEQYF. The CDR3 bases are TGTGCCACCAGCAGAGATTGGGTAGCGGGGGTGAACGAGCAGTACTTC.

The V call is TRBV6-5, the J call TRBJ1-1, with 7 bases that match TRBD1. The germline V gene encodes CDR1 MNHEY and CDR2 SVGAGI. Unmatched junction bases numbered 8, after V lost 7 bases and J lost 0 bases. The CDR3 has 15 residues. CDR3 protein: CASKARGLVNTEAFF. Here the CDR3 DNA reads TGTGCCAGCAAAGCGAGGGGGCTAGTGAACACTGAAGCTTTCTTT.

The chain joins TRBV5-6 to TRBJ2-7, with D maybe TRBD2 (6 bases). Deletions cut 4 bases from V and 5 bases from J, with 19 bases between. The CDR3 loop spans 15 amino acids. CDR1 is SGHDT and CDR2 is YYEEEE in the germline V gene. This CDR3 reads CASSPTGTSRHEQYF. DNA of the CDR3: TGTGCCAGCAGCCCAACCGGGACTTCACGCCACGAGCAGTACTTC.

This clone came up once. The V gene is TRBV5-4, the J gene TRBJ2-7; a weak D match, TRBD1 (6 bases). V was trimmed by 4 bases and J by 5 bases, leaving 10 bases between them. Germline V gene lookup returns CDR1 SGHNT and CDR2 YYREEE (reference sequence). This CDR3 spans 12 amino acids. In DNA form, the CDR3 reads TGTGCCAGCAGCCTAGGGACAAACGAGCAGTACTTC. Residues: CASSLGTNEQYF.

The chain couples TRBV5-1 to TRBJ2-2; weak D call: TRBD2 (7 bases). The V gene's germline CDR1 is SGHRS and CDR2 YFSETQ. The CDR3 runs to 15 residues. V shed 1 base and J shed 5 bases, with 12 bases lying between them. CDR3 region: CASSLSQGGTGELFF. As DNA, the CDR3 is TGCGCCAGCAGCTTGTCACAGGGAGGGACCGGGGAGCTGTTTTTT.

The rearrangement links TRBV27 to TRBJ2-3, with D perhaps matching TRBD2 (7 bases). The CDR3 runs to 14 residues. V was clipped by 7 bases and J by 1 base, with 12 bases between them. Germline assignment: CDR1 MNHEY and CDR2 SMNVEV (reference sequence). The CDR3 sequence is CASTRGAGTDTQYF. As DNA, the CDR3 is TGTGCCAGCACTCGGGGGGCAGGCACAGATACGCAGTATTTT.

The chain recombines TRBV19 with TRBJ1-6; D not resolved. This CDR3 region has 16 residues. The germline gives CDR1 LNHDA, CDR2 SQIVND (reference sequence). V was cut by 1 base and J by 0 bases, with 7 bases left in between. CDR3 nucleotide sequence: TGTGCCAGTAGTATAGCTGGGAGCTCCTATAATTCACCCCTCCACTTT. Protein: CASSIAGSSYNSPLHF. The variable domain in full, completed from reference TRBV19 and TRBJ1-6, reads DGGITQSPKYLFRKEGQNVTLSCEQNLNHDAMYWYRQDPGQGLRLIYYSQIVNDFQKGDIAEGYSVSREKKESFPLTVTSAQKNPTAFYLCASSIAGSSYNSPLHFGNGTRLTVT.

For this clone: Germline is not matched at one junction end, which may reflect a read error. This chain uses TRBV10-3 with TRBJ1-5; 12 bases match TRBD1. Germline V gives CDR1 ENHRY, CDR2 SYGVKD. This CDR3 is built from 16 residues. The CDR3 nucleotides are TGTGCCATCAGTGAGTCGGGACAGGGGGCTAATCAACCCCAGCATTTT. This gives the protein CAISESGQGANQPQHF.

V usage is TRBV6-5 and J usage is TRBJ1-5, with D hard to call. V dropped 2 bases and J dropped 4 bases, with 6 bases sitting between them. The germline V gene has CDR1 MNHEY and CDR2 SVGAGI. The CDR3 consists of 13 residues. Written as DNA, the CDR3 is TGTGCCAGCAGTTACCAGATAAATCAGCCCCAGCATTTT. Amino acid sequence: CASSYQINQPQHF.

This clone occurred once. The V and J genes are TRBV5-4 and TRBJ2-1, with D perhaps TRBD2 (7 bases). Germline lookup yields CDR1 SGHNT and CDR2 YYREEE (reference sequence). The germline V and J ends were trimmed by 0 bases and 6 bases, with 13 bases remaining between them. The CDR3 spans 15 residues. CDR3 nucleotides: TGTGCCAGCAGCTTGGTGGGGGCTAGCGGCAATGAGCAGTTCTTC. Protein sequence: CASSLVGASGNEQFF.

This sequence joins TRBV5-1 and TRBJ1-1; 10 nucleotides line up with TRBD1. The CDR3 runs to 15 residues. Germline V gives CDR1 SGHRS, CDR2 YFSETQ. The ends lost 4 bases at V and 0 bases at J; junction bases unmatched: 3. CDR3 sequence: CASSQGTGVNTEAFF. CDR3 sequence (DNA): TGCGCCAGCAGCCAGGGGACAGGGGTGAACACTGAAGCTTTCTTT.

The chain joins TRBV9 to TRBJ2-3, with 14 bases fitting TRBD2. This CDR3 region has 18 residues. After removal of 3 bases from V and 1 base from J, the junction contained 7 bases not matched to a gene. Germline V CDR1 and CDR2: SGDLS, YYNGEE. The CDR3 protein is CASSARLAGGRGTDTQYF. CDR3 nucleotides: TGTGCCAGCAGCGCCCGACTAGCGGGGGGGCGGGGCACAGATACGCAGTATTTT.

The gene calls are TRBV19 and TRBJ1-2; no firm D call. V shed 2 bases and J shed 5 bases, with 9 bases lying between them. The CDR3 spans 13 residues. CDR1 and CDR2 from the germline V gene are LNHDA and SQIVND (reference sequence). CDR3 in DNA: TGTGCCAGTAGTATAAAGGGAGGGTATGGCTACACCTTC. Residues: CASSIKGGYGYTF.